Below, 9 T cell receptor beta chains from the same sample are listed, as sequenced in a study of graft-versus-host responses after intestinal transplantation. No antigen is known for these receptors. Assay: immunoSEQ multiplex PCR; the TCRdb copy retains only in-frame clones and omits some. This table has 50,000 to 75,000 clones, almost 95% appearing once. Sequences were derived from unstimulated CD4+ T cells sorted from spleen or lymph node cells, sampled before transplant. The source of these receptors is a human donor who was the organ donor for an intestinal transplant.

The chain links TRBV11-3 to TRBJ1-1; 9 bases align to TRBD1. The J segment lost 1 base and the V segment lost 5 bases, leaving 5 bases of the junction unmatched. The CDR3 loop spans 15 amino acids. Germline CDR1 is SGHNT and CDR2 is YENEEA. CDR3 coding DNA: TGTGCCAGCAGCCCCTGGACAGGGGAGAACACTGAAGCTTTCTTT. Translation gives CASSPWTGENTEAFF. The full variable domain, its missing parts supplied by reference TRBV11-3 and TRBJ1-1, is EAGVVQSPRYKIIEKKQPVAFWCNPISGHNTLYWYLQNLGQGPELLIRYENEEAVDDSQLPKDRFSAERLKGVDSTLKIQPAELGDSAVYLCASSPWTGENTEAFFGQGTRLTVV.

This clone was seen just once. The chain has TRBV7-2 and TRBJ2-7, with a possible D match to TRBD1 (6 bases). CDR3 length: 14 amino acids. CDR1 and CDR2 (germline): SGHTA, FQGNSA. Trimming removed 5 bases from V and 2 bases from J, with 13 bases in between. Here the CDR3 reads CASSPRRGTYEQYF. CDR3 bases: TGTGCCAGCAGCCCCCGCAGGGGTACCTACGAGCAGTACTTC.

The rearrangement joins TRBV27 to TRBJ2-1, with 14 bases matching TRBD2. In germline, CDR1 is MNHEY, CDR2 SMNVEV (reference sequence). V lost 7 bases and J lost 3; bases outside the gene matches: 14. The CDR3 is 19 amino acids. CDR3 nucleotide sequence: TGTGCCAGCACGAAGACTAGCGGGGGGGCCCTGGGGGTCTACAATGAGCAGTTCTTC. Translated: CASTKTSGGALGVYNEQFF.

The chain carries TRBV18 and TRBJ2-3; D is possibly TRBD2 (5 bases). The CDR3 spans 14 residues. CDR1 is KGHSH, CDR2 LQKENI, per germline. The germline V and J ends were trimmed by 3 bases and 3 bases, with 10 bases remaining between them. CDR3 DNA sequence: TGTGCCAGCTCACCTGTGGGAGTGACAGATACGCAGTATTTT. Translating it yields CASSPVGVTDTQYF.

The CDR3 DNA reads TGTGCCACCAGCAGATTTCCCTTGGGACAGGGGGTGGTCCTCACTGAAGCTTTCTTT. Its translation: CATSRFPLGQGVVLTEAFF. The V and J genes are TRBV15 and TRBJ1-1, with 11 bases identical to TRBD1. Germline V gene data show CDR1 as LNHNV and CDR2 as YYDKDF (reference sequence). V lost 2 bases, J lost 4 bases, and 15 bases stayed unmatched. This CDR3 has 19 residues.

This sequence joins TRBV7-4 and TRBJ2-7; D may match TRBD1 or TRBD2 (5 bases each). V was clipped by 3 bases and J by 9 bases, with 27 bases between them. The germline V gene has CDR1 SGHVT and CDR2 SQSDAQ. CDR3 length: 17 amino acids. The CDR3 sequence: CASSFRGALSLPNGQYF. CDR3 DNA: TGTGCCAGCAGCTTCAGAGGGGCGCTGTCCTTACCGAACGGGCAGTACTTC. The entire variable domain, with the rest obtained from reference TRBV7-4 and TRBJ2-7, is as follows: GAGVSQSPRYKVAKRGRDVALRCDSISGHVTLYWYRQTLGQGSEVLTYSQSDAQRDKSGRPSGRFSAERPERSVSTLKIQRTEQGDSAVYLCASSFRGALSLPNGQYFGPGTRLTVT.

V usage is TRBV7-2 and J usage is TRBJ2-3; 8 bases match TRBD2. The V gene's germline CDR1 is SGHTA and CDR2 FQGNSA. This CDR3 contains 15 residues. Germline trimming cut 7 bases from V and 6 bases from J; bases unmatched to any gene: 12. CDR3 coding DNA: TGTGCCAGCAACCTCGGGCTAGCGGGTTGGGATACGCAGTATTTT. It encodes CASNLGLAGWDTQYF.

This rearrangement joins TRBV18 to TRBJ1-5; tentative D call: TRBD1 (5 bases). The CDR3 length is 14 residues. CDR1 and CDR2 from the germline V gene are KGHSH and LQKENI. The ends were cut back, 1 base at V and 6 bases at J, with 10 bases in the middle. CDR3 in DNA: TGTGCCAGCTCACCACTCCGAAGGGGTCAGCCCCAGCATTTT. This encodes CASSPLRRGQPQHF.

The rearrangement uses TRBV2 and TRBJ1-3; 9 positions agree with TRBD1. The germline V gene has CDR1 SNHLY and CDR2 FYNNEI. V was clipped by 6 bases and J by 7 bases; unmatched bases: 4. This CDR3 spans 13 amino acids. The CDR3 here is CASRGQGGNTIYF. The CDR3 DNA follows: TGTGCCAGCAGGGGACAGGGAGGCAACACCATATATTTT.